This T cell receptor beta chain was documented in a study of T-cell reconstitution after alpha-beta-depleted transplantation in children. A TCRbeta library incorporating unique molecular identifiers was prepared. One entry per CDR3 protein, called by TCRdb with MiXCR from the PCR reads. This table holds a few hundred thousand distinct CDR3 sequences, roughly an eighth found once. This clonotype appeared many times. CDR1 and CDR2 from the germline V gene are SGHKS and YYEKEE (reference sequence). This CDR3 is built from 17 residues. V lost 3 bases and J lost 3; bases outside the gene matches: 10. The specimen was PBMCs from the stem cell graft donor, collected from the stem cell graft. The rearrangement uses TRBV5-5 and TRBJ2-1, with 9 bases fitting TRBD1. This TCR was sampled from a human donor who donated a stem cell graft to a child with combined immunodeficiency. The CDR3, as DNA: TGTGCCAGCAGCTCAAGTCCGGGACAGGGTCGCTACAATGAGCAGTTCTTC. Translating gives CASSSSPGQGRYNEQFF.